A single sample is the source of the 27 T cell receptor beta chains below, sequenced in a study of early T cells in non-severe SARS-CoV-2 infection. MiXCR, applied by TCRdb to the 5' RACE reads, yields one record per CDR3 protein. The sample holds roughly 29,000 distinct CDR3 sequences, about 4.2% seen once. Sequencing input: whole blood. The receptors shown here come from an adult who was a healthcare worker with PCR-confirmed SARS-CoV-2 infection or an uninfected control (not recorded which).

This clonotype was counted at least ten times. CDR3 residues: CASSSQGRETQYF. The DNA of the CDR3 is TGTGCCAGCAGTTCACAGGGGAGGGAGACCCAGTACTTC. The rearrangement joins TRBV27 to TRBJ2-5, with D tentatively TRBD1 (7 bases). The CDR3 is 13 amino acids. Trimming took off 4 bases at V and 5 bases at J, with 11 bases between the two ends. Germline CDR1 reads MNHEY; CDR2 reads SMNVEV (reference sequence).

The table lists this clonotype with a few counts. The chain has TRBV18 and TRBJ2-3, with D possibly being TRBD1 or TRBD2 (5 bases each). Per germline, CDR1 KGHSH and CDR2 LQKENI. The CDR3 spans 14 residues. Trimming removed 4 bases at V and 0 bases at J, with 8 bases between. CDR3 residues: CASSQGPSTDTQYF. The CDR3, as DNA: TGTGCCAGCTCACAGGGACCTAGCACAGATACGCAGTATTTT.

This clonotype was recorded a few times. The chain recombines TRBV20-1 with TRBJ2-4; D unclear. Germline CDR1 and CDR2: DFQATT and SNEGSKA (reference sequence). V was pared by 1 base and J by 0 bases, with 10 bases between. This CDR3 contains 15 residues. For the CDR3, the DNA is TGCAGTGCTAGAGTTGCGAAGCTAGCCAAAAACATTCAGTACTTC. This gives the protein CSARVAKLAKNIQYF.

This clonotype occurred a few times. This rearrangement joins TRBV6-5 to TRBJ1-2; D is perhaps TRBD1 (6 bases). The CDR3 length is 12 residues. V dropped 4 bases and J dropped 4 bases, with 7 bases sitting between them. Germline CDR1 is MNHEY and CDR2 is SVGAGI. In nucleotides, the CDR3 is TGTGCCAGCAGTTTGACAGGCTATGGCTACACCTTC. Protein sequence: CASSLTGYGYTF.

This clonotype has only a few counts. CDR3 region: CASSLDPGTIYEQYF. The CDR3 bases are TGTGCCAGCAGCTTAGACCCCGGGACAATCTACGAGCAGTACTTC. The chain combines TRBV11-2 with TRBJ2-7, with D possibly TRBD1 on 6 matching bases. The CDR3 covers 15 residues. Trimming cost V 0 bases and J 3 bases, with 12 bases left between them. Germline V gives CDR1 SGHAT, CDR2 FQNNGV.

For the CDR3, the DNA is TGTGCCAGCTCACCACGGGACAGGTCCTACGAGCAGTACTTC. Translated: CASSPRDRSYEQYF. The chain employs TRBV18 and TRBJ2-7, with 8 bases fitting TRBD1. The CDR3 covers 14 residues. Germline V gene lookup returns CDR1 KGHSH and CDR2 LQKENI. The trim removed 1 base at V and 1 base at J, leaving 0 bases unmatched.

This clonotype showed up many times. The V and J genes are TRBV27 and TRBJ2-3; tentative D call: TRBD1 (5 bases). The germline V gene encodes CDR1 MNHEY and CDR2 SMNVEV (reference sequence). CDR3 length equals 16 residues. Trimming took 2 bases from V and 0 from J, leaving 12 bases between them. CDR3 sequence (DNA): TGTGCCAGCAGTTTACGGGCAGGGTGGAGCACAGATACGCAGTATTTT. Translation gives CASSLRAGWSTDTQYF.

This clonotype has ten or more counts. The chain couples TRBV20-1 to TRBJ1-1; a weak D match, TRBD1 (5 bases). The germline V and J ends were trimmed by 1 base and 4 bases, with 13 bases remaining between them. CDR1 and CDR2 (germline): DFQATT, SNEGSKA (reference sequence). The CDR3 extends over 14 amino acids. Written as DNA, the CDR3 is TGCAGTGCTAGAGGCGGAGCGAGGGGCACTGAAGCTTTCTTT. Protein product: CSARGGARGTEAFF.

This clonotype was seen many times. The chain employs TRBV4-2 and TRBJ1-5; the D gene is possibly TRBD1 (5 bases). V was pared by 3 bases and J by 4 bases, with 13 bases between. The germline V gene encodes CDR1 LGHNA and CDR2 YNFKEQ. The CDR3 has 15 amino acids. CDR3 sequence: CASSQEGAQNQPQHF. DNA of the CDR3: TGTGCCAGCAGCCAGGAAGGGGCTCAGAATCAGCCCCAGCATTTT.

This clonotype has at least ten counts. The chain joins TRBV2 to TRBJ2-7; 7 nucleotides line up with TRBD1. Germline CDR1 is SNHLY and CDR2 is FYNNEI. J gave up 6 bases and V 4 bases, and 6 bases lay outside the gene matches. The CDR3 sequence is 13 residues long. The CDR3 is CASSARTGGEQYF. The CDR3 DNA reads TGTGCCAGCAGTGCCCGGACAGGCGGCGAGCAGTACTTC.

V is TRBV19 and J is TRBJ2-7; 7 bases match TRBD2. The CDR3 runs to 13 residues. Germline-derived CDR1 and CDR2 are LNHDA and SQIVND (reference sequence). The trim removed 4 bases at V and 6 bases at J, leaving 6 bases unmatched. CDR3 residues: CASSSRTRSEQYF. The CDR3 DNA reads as TGTGCCAGTAGTAGTAGGACTAGAAGCGAGCAGTACTTC.

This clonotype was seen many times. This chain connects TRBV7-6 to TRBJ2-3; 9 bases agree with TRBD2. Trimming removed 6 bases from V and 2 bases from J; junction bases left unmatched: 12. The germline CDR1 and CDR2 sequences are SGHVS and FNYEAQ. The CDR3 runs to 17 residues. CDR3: CASSRLLGTSPTDTQYF. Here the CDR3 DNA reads TGTGCCAGCAGTCGTCTTCTGGGGACTAGCCCCACAGATACGCAGTATTTT.

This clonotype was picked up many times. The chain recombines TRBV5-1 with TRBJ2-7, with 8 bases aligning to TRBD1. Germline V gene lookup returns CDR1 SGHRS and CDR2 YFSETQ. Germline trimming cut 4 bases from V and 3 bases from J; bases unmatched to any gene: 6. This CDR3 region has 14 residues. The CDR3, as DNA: TGCGCCAGCAGCCCCCAAGGGACAGGCTACGAGCAGTACTTC. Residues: CASSPQGTGYEQYF.

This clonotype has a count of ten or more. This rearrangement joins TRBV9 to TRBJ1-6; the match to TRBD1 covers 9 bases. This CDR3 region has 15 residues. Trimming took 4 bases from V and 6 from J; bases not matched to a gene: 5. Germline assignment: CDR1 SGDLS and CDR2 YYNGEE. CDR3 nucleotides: TGTGCCAGCAGCCCCTCGACAGGGGGTAATTCACCCCTCCACTTT. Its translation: CASSPSTGGNSPLHF.

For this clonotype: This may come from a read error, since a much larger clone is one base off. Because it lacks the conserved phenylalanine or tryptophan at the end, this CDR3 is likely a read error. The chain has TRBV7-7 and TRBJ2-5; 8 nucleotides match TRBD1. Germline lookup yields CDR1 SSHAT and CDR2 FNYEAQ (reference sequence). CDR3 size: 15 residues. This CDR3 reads CASSLAGGWGETQYS. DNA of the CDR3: TGTGCTAGCAGCTTAGCAGGGGGCTGGGGAGAGACCCAGTACTCC.

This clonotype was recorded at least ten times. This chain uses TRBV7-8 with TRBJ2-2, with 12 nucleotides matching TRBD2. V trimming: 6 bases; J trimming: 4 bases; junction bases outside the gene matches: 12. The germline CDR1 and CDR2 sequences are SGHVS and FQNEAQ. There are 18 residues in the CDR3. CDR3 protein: CASSRTLAGGLSTGELFF. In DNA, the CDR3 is TGTGCCAGCAGTCGTACCCTAGCGGGGGGGCTTAGCACCGGGGAGCTGTTTTTT.

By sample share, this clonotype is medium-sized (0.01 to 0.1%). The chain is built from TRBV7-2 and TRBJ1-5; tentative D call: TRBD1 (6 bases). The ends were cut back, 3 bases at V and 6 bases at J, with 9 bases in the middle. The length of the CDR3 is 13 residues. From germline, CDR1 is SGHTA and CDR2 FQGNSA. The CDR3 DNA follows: TGTGCCAGCAGCTTGGGGGCGGTTCAGCCCCAGCATTTT. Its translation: CASSLGAVQPQHF.

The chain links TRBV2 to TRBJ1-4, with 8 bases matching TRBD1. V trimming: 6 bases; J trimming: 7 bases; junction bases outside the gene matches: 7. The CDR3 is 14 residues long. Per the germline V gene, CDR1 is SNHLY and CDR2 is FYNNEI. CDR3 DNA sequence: TGTGCCAGCAGAGGACAGGGAATTTCTGAAAAACTGTTTTTT. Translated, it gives CASRGQGISEKLFF.

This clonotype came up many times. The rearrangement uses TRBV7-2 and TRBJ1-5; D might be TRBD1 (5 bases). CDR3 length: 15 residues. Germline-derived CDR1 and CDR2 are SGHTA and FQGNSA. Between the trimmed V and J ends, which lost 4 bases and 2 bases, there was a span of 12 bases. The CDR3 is CASSWSEGRNQPQHF. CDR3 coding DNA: TGTGCCAGCAGCTGGTCTGAGGGGCGCAATCAGCCCCAGCATTTT.

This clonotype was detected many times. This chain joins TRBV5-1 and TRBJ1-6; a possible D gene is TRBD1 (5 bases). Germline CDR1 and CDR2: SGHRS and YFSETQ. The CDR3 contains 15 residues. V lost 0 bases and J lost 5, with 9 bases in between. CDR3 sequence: CASSLGQNHNSPLHF. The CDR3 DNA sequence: TGCGCCAGCAGCTTGGGACAGAATCATAATTCACCCCTCCACTTT. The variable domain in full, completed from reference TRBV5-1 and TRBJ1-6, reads KAGVTQTPRYLIKTRGQQVTLSCSPISGHRSVSWYQQTPGQGLQFLFEYFSETQRNKGNFPGRFSGRQFSNSRSEMNVSTLELGDSALYLCASSLGQNHNSPLHFGNGTRLTVT.

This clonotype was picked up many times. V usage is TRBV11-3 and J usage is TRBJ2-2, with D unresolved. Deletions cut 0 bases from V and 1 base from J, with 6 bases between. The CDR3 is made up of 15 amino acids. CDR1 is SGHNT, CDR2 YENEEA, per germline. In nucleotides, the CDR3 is TGTGCCAGCAGCTTAGACCAGTTGAACACCGGGGAGCTGTTTTTT. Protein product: CASSLDQLNTGELFF. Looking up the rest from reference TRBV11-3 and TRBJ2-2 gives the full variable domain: EAGVVQSPRYKIIEKKQPVAFWCNPISGHNTLYWYLQNLGQGPELLIRYENEEAVDDSQLPKDRFSAERLKGVDSTLKIQPAELGDSAVYLCASSLDQLNTGELFFGEGSRLTVL.

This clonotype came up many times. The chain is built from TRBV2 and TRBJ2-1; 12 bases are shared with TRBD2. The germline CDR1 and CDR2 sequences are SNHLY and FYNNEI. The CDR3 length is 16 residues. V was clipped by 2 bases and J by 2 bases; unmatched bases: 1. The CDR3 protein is CASSERTSGTYNEQFF. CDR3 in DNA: TGTGCCAGCAGTGAAAGGACTAGCGGGACCTACAATGAGCAGTTCTTC. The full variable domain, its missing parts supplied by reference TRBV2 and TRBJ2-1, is EPEVTQTPSHQVTQMGQEVILRCVPISNHLYFYWYRQILGQKVEFLVSFYNNEISEKSEIFDDQFSVERPDGSNFTLKIRSTKLEDSAMYFCASSERTSGTYNEQFFGPGTRLTVL.

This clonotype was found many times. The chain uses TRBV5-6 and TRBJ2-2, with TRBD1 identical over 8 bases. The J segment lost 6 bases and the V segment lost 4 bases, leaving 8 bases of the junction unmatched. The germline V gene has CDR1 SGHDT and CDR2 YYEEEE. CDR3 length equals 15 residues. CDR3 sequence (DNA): TGTGCCAGCAGCCGGGGACAGGACGTCGCCGGGGAGCTGTTTTTT. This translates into CASSRGQDVAGELFF.

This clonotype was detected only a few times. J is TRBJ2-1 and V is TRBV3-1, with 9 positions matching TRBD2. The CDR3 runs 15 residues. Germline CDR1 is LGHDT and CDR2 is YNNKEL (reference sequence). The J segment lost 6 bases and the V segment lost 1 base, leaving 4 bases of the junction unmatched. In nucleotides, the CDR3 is TGTGCCAGCAGCCAAGCAGCGGGAGGAGGCAATGAGCAGTTCTTC. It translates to CASSQAAGGGNEQFF.

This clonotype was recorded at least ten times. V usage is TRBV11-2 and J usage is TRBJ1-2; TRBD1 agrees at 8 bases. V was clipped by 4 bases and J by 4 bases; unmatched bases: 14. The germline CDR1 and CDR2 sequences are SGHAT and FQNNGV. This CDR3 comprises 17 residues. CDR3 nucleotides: TGTGCCAGCAGCTCTACTTTTAGGTCAGGGGGCGGCTATGGCTACACCTTC. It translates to CASSSTFRSGGGYGYTF. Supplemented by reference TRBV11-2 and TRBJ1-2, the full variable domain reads EAGVAQSPRYKIIEKRQSVAFWCNPISGHATLYWYQQILGQGPKLLIQFQNNGVVDDSQLPKDRFSAERLKGVDSTLKIQPAKLEDSAVYLCASSSTFRSGGGYGYTFGSGTRLTVV.

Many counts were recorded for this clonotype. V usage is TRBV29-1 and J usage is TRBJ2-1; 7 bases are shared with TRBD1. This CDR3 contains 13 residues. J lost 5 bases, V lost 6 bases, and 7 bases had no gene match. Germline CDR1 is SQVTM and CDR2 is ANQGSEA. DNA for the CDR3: TGCAGCGTCGGGTGGGGGACAGACAATGAGCAGTTCTTC. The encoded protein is CSVGWGTDNEQFF.

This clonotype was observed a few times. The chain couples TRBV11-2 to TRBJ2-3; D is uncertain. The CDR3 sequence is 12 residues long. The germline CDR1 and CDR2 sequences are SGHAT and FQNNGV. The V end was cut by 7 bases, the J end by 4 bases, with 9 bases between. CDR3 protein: CASTQFSDTQYF. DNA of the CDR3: TGTGCCAGCACCCAATTCTCAGATACGCAGTATTTT. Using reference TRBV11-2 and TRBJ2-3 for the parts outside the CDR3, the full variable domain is EAGVAQSPRYKIIEKRQSVAFWCNPISGHATLYWYQQILGQGPKLLIQFQNNGVVDDSQLPKDRFSAERLKGVDSTLKIQPAKLEDSAVYLCASTQFSDTQYFGPGTRLTVL.